The clone carrying this T cell receptor (beta chain) has just a few counts. Its target is not known. The sample belongs to a study of T cell repertoires in cytomegalovirus infection. Whole-study results and caveats: Accumulated public TCR beta family frequency recognized individuals carrying CMV together with the relevant HLA. The ex vivo response showed dominance by HLA-C-restricted CMV-specific TCR beta clonotypes.

MiXCR, run by TCRdb on the reads, gives a single entry per CDR3 protein. The table lists under 350,000 distinct CDR3 sequences, around 9.6% of them singletons. The length of the CDR3 is 14 residues. Germline V gene lookup returns CDR1 MNHEY and CDR2 SVGAGI. Between the trimmed V and J ends, which lost 6 bases and 3 bases, there was a span of 14 bases. The specimen sequenced was PBMCs. The receptor's source is a human donor in good health (CMV status not recorded). Some clones in this sample may be carry-over from other donors' samples. The chain couples TRBV6-5 to TRBJ1-2; maybe TRBD1 (5 bases). CDR3: CASRSAGTDYGYTF. Written as DNA, the CDR3 is TGTGCCAGCAGATCCGCCGGGACGGACTATGGCTACACCTTC.